Presented here are 6 T cell receptor beta chains from one specimen sequenced in a study of blood T cell repertoires in COVID-19. Some clones are missing from TCRdb's copy, which holds only in-frame ones; the method was immunoSEQ multiplex PCR. This table has 150,000 to 200,000 clones, approximately 87% appearing once. The specimen sequenced was peripheral blood. The receptors come from a woman aged 55-69 years with COVID-19, enrolled during active disease.

This clone was recorded only once. This chain connects TRBV30 to TRBJ1-3; perhaps TRBD1 as D (6 bases). Germline-derived CDR1 and CDR2 are GTSNPN and SVGIG (reference sequence). V gave up 1 base and J gave up 4 bases, with 23 bases separating them. There are 18 residues in the CDR3. CDR3 residues: CAWSATSGGAISGNTIYF. The DNA for the CDR3 is TGTGCCTGGAGTGCCACCTCTGGGGGGGCTATATCAGGAAACACCATATATTTT.

CDR3 in amino acids: CASSVAGAYNEQFF. The CDR3 bases are TGTGCCAGTAGTGTAGCGGGGGCCTACAATGAGCAGTTCTTC. The chain carries TRBV19 and TRBJ2-1; 9 bases line up with TRBD2. Germline V lookup: CDR1 LNHDA, CDR2 SQIVND (reference sequence). V shed 5 bases and J 2 bases; nucleotides not matched to a gene: 1. CDR3 length: 14 amino acids.

The chain employs TRBV11-1 and TRBJ2-7, with D tentatively TRBD2 (5 bases). Germline V lookup: CDR1 SGHAT, CDR2 FQDESV (reference sequence). The CDR3 contains 15 residues. Trimming pared 1 base from V and 5 bases from J, leaving 15 bases between. The CDR3 nucleotides read TGTGCCAGCAGCTTAGGCGGGTTATCTACAGACGAGCAGTACTTC. This gives the protein CASSLGGLSTDEQYF. Based on the CDR3 plus reference TRBV11-1 and TRBJ2-7, the full variable domain is EAEVAQSPRYKITEKSQAVAFWCDPISGHATLYWYRQILGQGPELLVQFQDESVVDDSQLPKDRFSAERLKGVDSTLKIQPAELGDSAMYLCASSLGGLSTDEQYFGPGTRLTVT.

This chain connects TRBV24-1 to TRBJ2-1; 7 bases align to TRBD2. The CDR3 runs 15 residues. Unmatched junction bases numbered 6, after V lost 6 bases and J lost 2 bases. Looked up from germline, CDR1 is KGHDR and CDR2 is SFDVKD. CDR3 DNA: TGTGCCACCAGTTTCACGGGAGGTGCCTACAATGAGCAGTTCTTC. Translating gives CATSFTGGAYNEQFF.

The chain links TRBV28 to TRBJ2-7, with D perhaps matching TRBD1 (6 bases). V was trimmed by 9 bases and J by 2 bases, leaving 11 bases between them. This CDR3 is 12 amino acids long. The germline CDR1 and CDR2 sequences are MDHEN and SYDVKM. The CDR3 is CASGRDTYEQYF. The CDR3 coding sequence is TGTGCCAGTGGCAGGGACACCTACGAGCAGTACTTC.

The gene calls are TRBV7-2 and TRBJ1-5; D is possibly TRBD1 (6 bases). CDR1 and CDR2 (germline): SGHTA, FQGNSA. The V end was cut by 5 bases, the J end by 1 base, with 12 bases between. This CDR3 contains 15 residues. CDR3 sequence reads: CASSRGQQSNQPQHF. The CDR3 nucleotides read TGTGCCAGCAGCCGCGGACAGCAGAGCAATCAGCCCCAGCATTTT.